These 16 T cell receptor beta chains were all obtained from the same sample, sequenced in a study of T-cell memory formation after mild COVID-19. TCRdb re-analysed the 5' RACE reads in MiXCR, keeping a single row per CDR3 protein. This sample has approximately 300,000 distinct CDR3 sequences, with around 15% found just once. The specimen was PBMCs or a T cell subset sorted from them (not recorded which). These receptors were taken from a man between 18 and 29 years old who had mild COVID-19 (a few samples of this study predate the infection). Cell type and time point are not known.

This clonotype was found once. This clone may be a read error of a much larger clone one base away. CDR3 DNA sequence: TGTGCCAGCAGCTCCCACAGGAACACTGAAGCTTTCTTT. Protein: CASSSHRNTEAFF. The chain uses TRBV11-3 and TRBJ1-1, with unresolved D. Germline CDR1 reads SGHNT; CDR2 reads YENEEA. The CDR3 spans 13 residues. Trimming removed 4 bases from V and 1 base from J, with 7 bases in between.

The chain carries TRBV6-5 and TRBJ2-7; TRBD1 or TRBD2 may be the D gene (6 bases each). Germline V CDR1 and CDR2: MNHEY, SVGAGI. V was clipped by 5 bases and J by 5 bases, with 25 bases between them. This CDR3 has 17 residues. CDR3 region: CASSRVGIGGARNEQYF. DNA of the CDR3: TGTGCCAGCAGTCGGGTCGGGATCGGGGGCGCAAGGAACGAGCAGTACTTC.

This clonotype appeared a few times. The V and J genes are TRBV5-1 and TRBJ1-1; D call uncertain. Per the germline V gene, CDR1 is SGHRS and CDR2 is YFSETQ. CDR3 size: 13 residues. V was shortened by 5 bases and J by 3 bases, with 11 bases between the two germline ends. CDR3 loop: CASRVGPYTEAFF. The CDR3 DNA reads as TGCGCCAGCAGAGTAGGACCTTACACTGAAGCTTTCTTT.

This clonotype turned up a few times. The rearrangement uses TRBV5-1 and TRBJ2-3, with D perhaps TRBD1 (5 bases). Trimming left V 4 bases short and J 5 bases short, with 8 bases between. The length of the CDR3 is 12 residues. The germline V gene encodes CDR1 SGHRS and CDR2 YFSETQ. CDR3 region: CASSQGEDTQYF. The CDR3 DNA reads TGCGCCAGCAGCCAAGGGGAAGATACGCAGTATTTT.

There are a few counts of this clonotype. This chain uses TRBV7-3 with TRBJ2-3; TRBD1 matches at 7 bases. From germline, CDR1 is SGHTA and CDR2 FQGTGA. The CDR3 is 14 residues long. J gave up 4 bases and V 4 bases, and 5 bases lay outside the gene matches. CDR3 region: CASSSRTGPDTQYF. The CDR3 DNA is TGTGCCAGCAGCTCCCGGACAGGACCAGATACGCAGTATTTT.

In its sample, this clonotype was seen a few times. The chain links TRBV5-6 to TRBJ2-3, with D unresolved. This CDR3 is built from 16 residues. Trimming pared 1 base from V and 5 bases from J, leaving 17 bases between. Germline lookup yields CDR1 SGHDT and CDR2 YYEEEE. The CDR3, as DNA: TGTGCCAGCAGCTTGTCCGGGCAGGACGCTAAAGATACGCAGTATTTT. Residues: CASSLSGQDAKDTQYF.

This clonotype has just a few counts. J is TRBJ2-6 and V is TRBV19, with D perhaps matching TRBD2 (5 bases). The CDR3 has 18 residues. With 4 bases removed from V and 5 bases from J, the gap between germline ends came to 21 bases. CDR1 and CDR2 from the germline V gene are LNHDA and SQIVND (reference sequence). In DNA, the CDR3 is TGTGCCAGTAGTACCCCTTTTGAGGGCGCGAGGTGGGCCAACGTCCTGACTTTC. Translated: CASSTPFEGARWANVLTF.

This clonotype showed up just a few times. V is TRBV5-6 and J is TRBJ1-2, with D uncertain. Trimming stripped 1 base from V and 0 bases from J, with 7 bases between. This CDR3 region has 14 residues. Per the germline V gene, CDR1 is SGHDT and CDR2 is YYEEEE. CDR3 sequence: CASSLYGANYGYTF. DNA of the CDR3: TGTGCCAGCAGCTTGTACGGGGCTAACTATGGCTACACCTTC. The variable domain in full, completed from reference TRBV5-6 and TRBJ1-2, reads DAGVTQSPTHLIKTRGQQVTLRCSPKSGHDTVSWYQQALGQGPQFIFQYYEEEERQRGNFPDRFSGHQFPNYSSELNVNALLLGDSALYLCASSLYGANYGYTFGSGTRLTVV.

This clonotype has a handful of counts. V gene TRBV28 combines with J gene TRBJ2-1, with a weak D call TRBD1 (5 bases). CDR1 and CDR2 from the germline V gene are MDHEN and SYDVKM. Trimming shortened V by 3 bases and J by 6 bases, and 15 bases separated the two germline ends. This CDR3 comprises 15 residues. The CDR3 region is CASSFALGAVNEQFF. In DNA form, the CDR3 reads TGTGCCAGCAGTTTCGCGCTTGGGGCAGTCAATGAGCAGTTCTTC.

This clonotype was detected only a few times. This chain connects TRBV20-1 to TRBJ2-3; 8 bases map to TRBD2. Germline values: CDR1 DFQATT, CDR2 SNEGSKA (reference sequence). The CDR3 has 13 residues. V was clipped by 6 bases and J by 6 bases; unmatched bases: 8. The CDR3 protein is CSAVAGRLDTQYF. Written as DNA, the CDR3 is TGCAGTGCCGTAGCGGGGAGATTGGATACGCAGTATTTT.

The chain combines TRBV5-1 with TRBJ1-1; D not certain. V was clipped by 4 bases and J by 1 base, with 11 bases between them. CDR1 SGHRS and CDR2 YFSETQ come from the germline V gene. The CDR3 sequence is 14 residues long. The chain's CDR3 is CASSLTPGNTEAFF. The CDR3 bases are TGCGCCAGCAGCCTCACCCCAGGGAACACTGAAGCTTTCTTT. Full variable domain (missing parts from reference TRBV5-1 and TRBJ1-1): KAGVTQTPRYLIKTRGQQVTLSCSPISGHRSVSWYQQTPGQGLQFLFEYFSETQRNKGNFPGRFSGRQFSNSRSEMNVSTLELGDSALYLCASSLTPGNTEAFFGQGTRLTVV.

This chain joins TRBV4-3 and TRBJ2-7, with 9 nucleotides matching TRBD2. The CDR3 has 17 residues. CDR1 is LGHNA, CDR2 YSLEER, per germline. With 0 bases clipped from V and 0 bases from J, the junction kept 6 bases outside the gene matches. The DNA of the CDR3 is TGCGCCAGCAGCCAAGATAGCGGGGGCCAGAGCTCCTACGAGCAGTACTTC. Protein product: CASSQDSGGQSSYEQYF.

This clonotype was detected only a few times. This rearrangement joins TRBV12-3 or TRBV12-4 to TRBJ1-3, with 7 bases that match TRBD1. CDR3 size: 11 residues. V shed 4 bases and J 11 bases; nucleotides not matched to a gene: 2. The CDR3 DNA reads as TGTGCCAGCAGTTCTGGACAGGCCATATATTTT. Residues: CASSSGQAIYF.

The V gene is TRBV5-8, the J gene TRBJ1-1; perhaps TRBD1 as D (5 bases). Trimming stripped 5 bases from V and 3 bases from J, with 14 bases between. In germline, CDR1 is SGHTS, CDR2 YDEGEE. The CDR3 is made up of 14 amino acids. CDR3 region: CASRTDTLYTEAFF. The CDR3 DNA is TGTGCCAGCAGAACGGACACTCTTTACACTGAAGCTTTCTTT.

This clonotype was counted between two and nine times. The chain is built from TRBV6-5 and TRBJ1-6; a possible D gene is TRBD1 (5 bases). The V end was cut by 8 bases, the J end by 6 bases, with 14 bases between. The CDR3 is 14 amino acids. Germline V lookup: CDR1 MNHEY, CDR2 SVGAGI. The DNA for the CDR3 is TGTGCCAGCGGGGTGGGACGGGGTAATTCACCCCTCCACTTT. Translating gives CASGVGRGNSPLHF.

The CDR3 DNA reads TGTGCCAGCAGTTCCCTTAATGAAAAACTGTTTTTT. It translates to CASSSLNEKLFF. The rearrangement links TRBV6-5 to TRBJ1-4; D gene ambiguous. CDR3 size: 12 residues. V was pared by 4 bases and J by 4 bases, with 4 bases between. Germline CDR1 and CDR2: MNHEY and SVGAGI.